The T cell receptor beta chain under discussion was sequenced for a study of blood T cell repertoires in COVID-19. Assay: immunoSEQ multiplex PCR; the TCRdb copy retains only in-frame clones and omits some. Here the sample spans about 210,000 clones, roughly 90% being singletons. Allocation to cohorts depended on clinical history reported by the participants. Trimming stripped 0 bases from V and 9 bases from J, with 7 bases between. The germline V gene has CDR1 SGHTS and CDR2 YDEGEE. This CDR3 is built from 13 residues. The TCR originated in a woman aged 25 to 45 who had been exposed to COVID-19. The sequencing input was PBMCs or T cells enriched from blood (not recorded which). The chain carries TRBV5-8 and TRBJ1-6; a weak D match, TRBD1 (5 bases). The chain's CDR3 is CASSLVQGSPLHF. CDR3 DNA sequence: TGTGCCAGCAGCTTGGTTCAGGGTTCACCCCTCCACTTT.